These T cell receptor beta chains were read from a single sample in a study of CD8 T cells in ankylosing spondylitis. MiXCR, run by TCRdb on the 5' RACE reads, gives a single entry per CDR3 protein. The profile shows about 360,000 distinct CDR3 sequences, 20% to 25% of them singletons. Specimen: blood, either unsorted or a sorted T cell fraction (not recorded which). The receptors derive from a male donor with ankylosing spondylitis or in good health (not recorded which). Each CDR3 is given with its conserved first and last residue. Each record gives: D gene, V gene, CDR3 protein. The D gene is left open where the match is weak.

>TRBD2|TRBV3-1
CASSQLPAGTSETQYF
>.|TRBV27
CASRQGLGNQPQHF
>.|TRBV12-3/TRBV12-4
CATLRGDTGELFF
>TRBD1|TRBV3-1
CASSQIGTGVYEQYF
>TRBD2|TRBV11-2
CASQWGSGGFQETQYF
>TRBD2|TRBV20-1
CSAAGLAGNTQYF
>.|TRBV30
CAWATGDLGGYTF
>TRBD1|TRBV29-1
CSGIQGPGELFF
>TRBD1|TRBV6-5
CASSYVDRDSLEQPQHF
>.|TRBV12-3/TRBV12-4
CASSPGGGYRVEQFF
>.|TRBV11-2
CASSSDLNTGELFF
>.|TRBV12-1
CASSWEGGRGNQPQHF
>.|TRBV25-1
CASSEYGQNYEQYF
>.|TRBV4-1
CASSPMGPSSPLHF
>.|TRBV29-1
CSVEEGEYEQYF
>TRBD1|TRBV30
CAWRQGASNTEAFF
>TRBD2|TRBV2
CASSETSGDNEQFF
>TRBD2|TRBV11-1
CASSPRNPLAAGYNEQFF
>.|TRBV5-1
CASSLAGRLGETQYF
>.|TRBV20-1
CSAQTALNTEAFF
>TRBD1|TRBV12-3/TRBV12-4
CASRTGTGDGETQYF
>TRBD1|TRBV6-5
CASSFSRQGNTEAFF
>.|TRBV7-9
CASSGPGPQYF
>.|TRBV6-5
CASSYRVGVGELFF
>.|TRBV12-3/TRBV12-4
CASRGLGAASYNEQFF
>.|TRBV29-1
CSVGVLERSSYEQYF
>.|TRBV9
CASSVVSGRTGELFF
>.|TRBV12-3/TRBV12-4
CASSPLTAQETQYF
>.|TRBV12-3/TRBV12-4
CASSPLEGYTGELFF
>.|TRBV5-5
CASSLEVRLAGELFF
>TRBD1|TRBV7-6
CASSFAGGGTEAFF
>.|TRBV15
CATRSSESPGPDTQYF
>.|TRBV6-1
CASRPLRLDQPQHF
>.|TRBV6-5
CASSYSSQGFYEQYF
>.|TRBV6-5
CASSYSGHPYNEQFF
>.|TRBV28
CASSLWSDMNTEAFF
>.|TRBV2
CASSGRGYNEQFF
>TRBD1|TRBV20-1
CSAIQGADTGELFF
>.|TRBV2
CASSGLSPGKMSYEQYF
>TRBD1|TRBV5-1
CASSPTNRGAVREQYF
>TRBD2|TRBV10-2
CASWPAGGQETQYF
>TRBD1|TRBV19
CASSVGQSNTEAFF
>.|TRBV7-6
CASSLGVVPQETQYF
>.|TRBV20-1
CSAREPHLVETQYF
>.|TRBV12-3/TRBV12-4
CASSLGGGYEQYF
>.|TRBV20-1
CSATQGDTEAFF
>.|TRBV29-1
CSVGVDLPSSYEQYF
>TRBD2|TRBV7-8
CASSSTSGGVDNEQFF
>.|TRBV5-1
CASRPESTNEKLFF
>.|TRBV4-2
CASSQDSGDTSFTGELFF
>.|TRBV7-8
CASSHRVMEETQYF
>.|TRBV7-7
CASSPQPTDTQYF
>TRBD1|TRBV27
CASHTGTGIYNEQFF
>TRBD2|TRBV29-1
CSVYLSRGDSYNEQFF
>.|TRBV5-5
CASSSTPGGQPQHF
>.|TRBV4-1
CASSPTGPPYQETQYF
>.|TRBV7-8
CASSPPDSSQETQYF
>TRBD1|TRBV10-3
CAISEQEGASEQYF